The clone carrying this TCR beta chain was seen ten or more times. Antigen unknown. This sample is drawn from a study of T-cell reconstitution after alpha-beta-depleted transplantation in children. Germline V gene data show CDR1 as SEHNR and CDR2 as FQNEAQ (reference sequence). The CDR3 length is 14 residues. V was cut by 5 bases and J by 1 base, with 11 bases left in between. General observations from the study: Several hundred rapidly expanded clones from non-depleted graft cells reportedly supplied alpha-beta T cells about two months post-transplant. One year after transplant, T-cell counts and diversity came mostly from newly produced T cells. TCRbeta diversity was high at day 60 in some patients (a result of surviving recipient T cells and thymic progenitors).

Unique molecular identifiers were incorporated when the TCRbeta library was constructed. TCRdb reanalysed the PCR reads using MiXCR and keeps one entry per CDR3 protein. The sample yields over 200,000 distinct CDR3 sequences, approximately 11% seen once. The chain joins TRBV7-9 to TRBJ1-1, with D possibly matching TRBD1 (5 bases). The receptor was isolated from a child younger than two with acute myeloid leukemia, due to receive a stem cell transplant. The sample was PBMCs, taken before TCRalphabeta/CD19-depleted stem cell transplant. CDR3 residues: CASSGGAANTEAFF. CDR3 DNA sequence: TGTGCCAGCAGCGGAGGGGCCGCGAACACTGAAGCTTTCTTT.